This TCR beta chain emerged from a study of T cell responses to AZD1222 COVID-19 vaccine. Profiled with immunoSEQ multiplex PCR; TCRdb holds only in-frame clones, not every one. The table records about 55,000 clones, 89% of them present only once. Germline V gene sequence: CDR1 LNHDA, CDR2 SQIVND (reference sequence). The CDR3 has 17 residues. J lost 6 bases, V lost 4 bases, and 8 bases had no gene match. J is TRBJ2-1 and V is TRBV19, with 14 bases that match TRBD2. The sample was peripheral blood, taken on day 0 of AZD1222 vaccination. This clonotype originated in an adult in good health. The CDR3 region has the DNA TGTGCCAGTAGTAAAAGACTAGCGGGAGGGCCGGGCAATGAGCAGTTCTTC. Its protein is CASSKRLAGGPGNEQFF.